These 11 T cell receptor gamma chains originate from one sample sequenced in a study of gamma delta lymphoproliferative disorders and STAT genes. The receptor sequences were amplified from genomic DNA of peripheral blood mononuclear cells. TCRdb ran CATT on the multiplex PCR reads. Among more than 1,500 gamma-chain clones listed, over 15% were seen once. Sequenced: blood. The receptors shown here come from a human donor in good health.

Sample share makes this clone large (0.1 to 1%). The chain is built from TRGV10 and TRGJ1 or TRGJ2. Here the J gene was assigned by germline matching of the DNA, as TCRdb has none. TRGV10 is marked as an open reading frame, function uncertain. J was trimmed by 0 bases and V by 8 bases; bases with no gene match: 5. CDR3 size: 13 residues. CDR3: CAAWALNYYKKLF. The DNA of the CDR3 is TGTGCTGCGTGGGCCTTGAATTATTATAAGAAACTCTTT.

About this clone: TCRdb's protein, taken from a much larger clone, differs from this DNA's translation at residue 8, likely owing to a read error; the protein displayed comes from the DNA. The V and J genes are TRGV10 and TRGJP2. The J gene was missing in TCRdb and was found by matching the end of the DNA to germline. TRGV10 is an ORF for which the function is uncertain. This CDR3 spans 18 amino acids. After removal of 8 bases from V and 1 base from J, the junction contained 17 bases not matched to a gene. The CDR3 DNA is TGTGCTGCGTGGGATTCCCGCAATGTTTCTAGTAGTGATTGGATCAAGACGTTT. Translated, it gives CAAWDSRNVSSSDWIKTF.

This clone was seen more than once but under ten times. A far larger clone is a single base away, which makes a read error likely. The DNA is omitted, as the CDR3 cannot be located on it reliably, and the CDR3 follows TCRdb's listing. The same CDR3 is also encoded by other DNA sequences in this sample. A V gene of TRGV11 was called, but no J gene was assigned. TRGV11 is an open reading frame whose function is uncertain. Ends included, the CDR3 has 16 residues. This CDR3 is CTTVPAYSAESWFKIF.

By proportion, this clone is medium-sized (0.01 to 0.1%). The chain is built from TRGV9 and TRGJP. The J gene, absent from TCRdb, was called here by matching the DNA to germline. Germline CDR1 GITISATS, CDR2 ISYDGTV (reference sequence). V lost 4 bases, J lost 4 bases, and 4 bases stayed unmatched. CDR3 size: 16 residues. This chain's CDR3 is CALWDAQELGKKIKVF. Here the CDR3 DNA reads TGTGCCTTGTGGGACGCCCAAGAGTTGGGCAAAAAAATCAAGGTATTT.

This clone was seen many times. J is TRGJ1 or TRGJ2 and V is TRGV11. The J gene comes from matching the DNA to germline here; TCRdb lacks it. TRGV11 is noted as an ORF with a role that remains uncertain. V gave up 7 bases and J gave up 3 bases; unmatched junction bases: 6. The CDR3 spans 13 residues. The CDR3 here is CACWIFPYYKKLF. In nucleotides, the CDR3 is TGTGCCTGCTGGATCTTTCCTTATTATAAGAAACTCTTT.

This clone is judged medium-sized (0.01 to 0.1%). The V gene is TRGV9, the J gene TRGJ1 or TRGJ2. TCRdb is silent on the J gene; assignment here came from matching the DNA to germline. Unmatched junction bases numbered 2, after V lost 6 bases and J lost 0 bases. This CDR3 has 12 residues. CDR1 and CDR2 from the germline V gene are GITISATS and ISYDGTV (reference sequence). Written as DNA, the CDR3 is TGTGCCTTGTGGCGGAATTATTATAAGAAACTCTTT. Encoded protein: CALWRNYYKKLF.

Comment on this clone: This DNA's translation and the protein TCRdb lists, from a much larger clone, do not match at residue 5, likely due to a read error; the protein shown is translated from the DNA. The chain recombines TRGV8 with TRGJ1 or TRGJ2. TCRdb carries no J gene annotation; the J gene was assigned here by matching the DNA with germline. The trim removed 6 bases at V and 2 bases at J, leaving 16 bases unmatched. The CDR3 runs to 16 residues. Germline V gives CDR1 VENAVY, CDR2 YDSYNSRV. The CDR3 DNA reads as TGTGCCACCTGGACCAAAAGCCCACCCCATTATTATAAGAAACTCTTT. This encodes CATWTKSPPHYYKKLF.

In its sample, this clone was seen many times. The TCRdb record carries a much larger clone's protein, which differs from this DNA's translation at residue 3; a read error is the likely cause, and the protein listed here is the DNA translation. V usage is TRGV8 and J usage is TRGJ1 or TRGJ2. TCRdb lists no J gene, so it was determined here by aligning the DNA to germline. This CDR3 comprises 11 residues. Germline-derived CDR1 and CDR2 are VENAVY and YDSYNSRV. The CDR3 DNA sequence: TGTGCCTCCTGGGATACGGATAAGAAACTCTTT. This sequence encodes CASWDTDKKLF.

By sample fraction, this clone is large. The genes are TRGV3 and TRGJ1 or TRGJ2. TCRdb lists no J gene, so it was determined here by aligning the DNA to germline. CDR1 VTNTFY and CDR2 YDVSTARD come from the germline V gene (reference sequence). CDR3 length: 16 amino acids. The trim removed 0 bases at V and 5 bases at J, leaving 13 bases unmatched. The CDR3 sequence: CATWDRPNKLNYKKLF. In nucleotides, the CDR3 is TGTGCCACCTGGGACAGGCCAAACAAATTGAATTATAAGAAACTCTTT.

In this sample, this clone turned up a few times. The protein TCRdb gives is from a much larger clone and does not agree with this DNA's translation at residue 8, likely a read error; the protein shown here comes from the DNA. This chain connects TRGV4 to TRGJP1. Since TCRdb gives no J gene, matching the DNA to germline was used here to assign it. CDR3 size: 14 residues. V was pared by 3 bases and J by 7 bases, with 8 bases of the junction left unmatched. CDR1 is EGSTGY, CDR2 YDSYTSSV, per germline. The CDR3 region has the DNA TGTGCCACCTGGGATTGGCCCATTGGTTGGTTCAAGATATTT. This codes for CATWDWPIGWFKIF.

As regards this clone: Because the CDR3's place on the DNA is in doubt, the DNA is left out and the CDR3 is given as listed by TCRdb. With the J gene uncalled, the V gene is TRGV10. TRGV10 is noted as an ORF with a role that remains uncertain. The CDR3 is 15 amino acids in total, end residues counted. CDR3 sequence reads: CTTVLRGQTGWFKIF.